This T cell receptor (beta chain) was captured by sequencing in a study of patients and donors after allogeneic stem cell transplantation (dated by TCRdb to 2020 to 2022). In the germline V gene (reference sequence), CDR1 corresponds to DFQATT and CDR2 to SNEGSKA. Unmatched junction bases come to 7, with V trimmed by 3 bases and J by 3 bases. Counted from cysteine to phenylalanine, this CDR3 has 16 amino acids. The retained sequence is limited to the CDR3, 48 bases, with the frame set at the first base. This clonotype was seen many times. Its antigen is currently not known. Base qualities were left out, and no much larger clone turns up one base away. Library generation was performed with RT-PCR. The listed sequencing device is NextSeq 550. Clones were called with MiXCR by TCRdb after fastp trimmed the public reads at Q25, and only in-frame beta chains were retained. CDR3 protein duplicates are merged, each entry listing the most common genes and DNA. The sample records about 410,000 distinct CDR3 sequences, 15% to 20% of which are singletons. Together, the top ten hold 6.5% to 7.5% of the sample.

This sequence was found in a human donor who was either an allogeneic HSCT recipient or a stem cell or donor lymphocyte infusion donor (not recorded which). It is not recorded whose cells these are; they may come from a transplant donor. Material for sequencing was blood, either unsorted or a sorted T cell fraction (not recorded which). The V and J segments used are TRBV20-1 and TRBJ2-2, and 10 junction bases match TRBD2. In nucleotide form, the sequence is TGCAGTGCTAGTGAGCGGGGGGGCCCTTACACCGGGGAGCTGTTTTTT. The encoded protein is CSASERGGPYTGELFF.